This T cell receptor beta chain was obtained from a study of identical twins. TCRdb redid the calling of the 5' RACE reads with MiXCR, one entry per CDR3 protein. The data contain 300,000 or so distinct CDR3 sequences, 7.5% to 9.5% of them seen just once; the ten biggest clones take up around 7.1%. The CDR3 contains 13 residues. Germline V gene sequence: CDR1 DFQATT, CDR2 SNEGSKA (reference sequence). V lost 6 bases to trimming and J lost 7 bases, with 16 bases between them. The sample was also linked to a second study, of yellow fever vaccine responses in identical twins.

This TCR came from a woman between 18 and 30 years old in good health. V and J are TRBV20-1 and TRBJ2-4; D may match TRBD1 or TRBD2 (5 bases each). The sample taken for sequencing was CD8+ T cells sorted from blood. CDR3 region: CSASAGAQNIQYF. The CDR3 DNA sequence: TGCAGTGCCAGCGCCGGGGCCCAGAACATTCAGTACTTC.